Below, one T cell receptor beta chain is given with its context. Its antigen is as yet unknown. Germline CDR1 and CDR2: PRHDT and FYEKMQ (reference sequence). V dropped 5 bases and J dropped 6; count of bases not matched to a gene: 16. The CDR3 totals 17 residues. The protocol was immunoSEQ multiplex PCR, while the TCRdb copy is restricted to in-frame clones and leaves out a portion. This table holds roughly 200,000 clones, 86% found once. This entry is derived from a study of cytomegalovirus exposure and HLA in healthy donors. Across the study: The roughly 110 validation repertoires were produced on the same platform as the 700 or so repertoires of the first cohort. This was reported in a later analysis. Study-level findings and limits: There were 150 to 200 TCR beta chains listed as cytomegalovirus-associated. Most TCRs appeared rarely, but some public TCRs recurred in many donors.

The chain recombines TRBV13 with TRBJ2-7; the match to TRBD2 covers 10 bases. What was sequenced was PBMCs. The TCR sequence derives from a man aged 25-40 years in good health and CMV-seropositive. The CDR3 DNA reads TGTGCCAGCAGCGAAGGGGGGAGGGGGCTAGCGGGAGTCGAGCAGTACTTC. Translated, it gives CASSEGGRGLAGVEQYF.